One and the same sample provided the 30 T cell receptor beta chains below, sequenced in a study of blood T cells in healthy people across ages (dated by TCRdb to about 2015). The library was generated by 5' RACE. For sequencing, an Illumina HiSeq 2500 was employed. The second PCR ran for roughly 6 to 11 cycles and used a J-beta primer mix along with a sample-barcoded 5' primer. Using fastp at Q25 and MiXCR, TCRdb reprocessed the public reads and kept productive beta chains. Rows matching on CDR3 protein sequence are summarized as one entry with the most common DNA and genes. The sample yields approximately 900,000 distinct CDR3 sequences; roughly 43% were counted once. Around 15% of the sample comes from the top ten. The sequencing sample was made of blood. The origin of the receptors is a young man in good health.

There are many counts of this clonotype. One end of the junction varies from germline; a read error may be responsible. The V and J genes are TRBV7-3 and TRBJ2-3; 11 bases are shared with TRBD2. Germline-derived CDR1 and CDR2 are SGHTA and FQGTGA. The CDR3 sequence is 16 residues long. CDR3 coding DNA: TGCGCCAGCAGCAGCGGGACTAGCGGAAGCACAGATACGCAGTATTTT. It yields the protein CASSSGTSGSTDTQYF.

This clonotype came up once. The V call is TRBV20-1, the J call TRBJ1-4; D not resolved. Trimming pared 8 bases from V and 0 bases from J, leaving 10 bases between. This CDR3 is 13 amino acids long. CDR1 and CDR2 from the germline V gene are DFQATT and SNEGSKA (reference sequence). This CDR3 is CSPGSATNEKLFF. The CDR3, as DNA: TGCAGTCCCGGGAGCGCAACTAATGAAAAACTGTTTTTT.

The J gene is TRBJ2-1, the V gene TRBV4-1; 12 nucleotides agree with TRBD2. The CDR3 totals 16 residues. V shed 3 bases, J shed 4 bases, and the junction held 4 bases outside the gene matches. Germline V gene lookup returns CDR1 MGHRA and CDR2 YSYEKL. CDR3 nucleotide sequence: TGCGCCAGCAGCCACGGACTAGCGGGGACGTACAATGAGCAGTTCTTC. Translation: CASSHGLAGTYNEQFF.

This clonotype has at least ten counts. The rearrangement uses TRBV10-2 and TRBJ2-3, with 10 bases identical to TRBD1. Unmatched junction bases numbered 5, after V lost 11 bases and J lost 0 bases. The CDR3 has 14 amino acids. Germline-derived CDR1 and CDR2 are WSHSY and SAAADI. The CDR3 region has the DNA TGCGCCGCAGCGGGACAGGGGAGCACAGATACGCAGTATTTT. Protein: CAAAGQGSTDTQYF.

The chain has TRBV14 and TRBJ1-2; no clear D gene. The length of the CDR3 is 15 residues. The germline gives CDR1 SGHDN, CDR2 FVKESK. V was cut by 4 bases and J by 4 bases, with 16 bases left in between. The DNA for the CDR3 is TGTGCCAGCAGCCCTCCGGGCTTTCTCTCCTATGGCTACACCTTC. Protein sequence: CASSPPGFLSYGYTF.

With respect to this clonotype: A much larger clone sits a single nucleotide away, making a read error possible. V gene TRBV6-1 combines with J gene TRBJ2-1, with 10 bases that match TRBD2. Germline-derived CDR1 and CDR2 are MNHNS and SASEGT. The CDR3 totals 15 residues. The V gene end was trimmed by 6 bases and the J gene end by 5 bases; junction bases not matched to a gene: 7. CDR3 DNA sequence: TGTGCCAGCAGCCGGGCTAGCGGGGGCCACAATGAGCAGTTCTTC. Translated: CASSRASGGHNEQFF.

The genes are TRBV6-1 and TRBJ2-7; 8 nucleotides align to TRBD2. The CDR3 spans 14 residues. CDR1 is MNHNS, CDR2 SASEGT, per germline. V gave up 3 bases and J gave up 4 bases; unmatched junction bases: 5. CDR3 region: CASSEGGLAYEQYF. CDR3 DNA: TGTGCCAGCAGTGAGGGCGGACTAGCTTACGAGCAGTACTTC.

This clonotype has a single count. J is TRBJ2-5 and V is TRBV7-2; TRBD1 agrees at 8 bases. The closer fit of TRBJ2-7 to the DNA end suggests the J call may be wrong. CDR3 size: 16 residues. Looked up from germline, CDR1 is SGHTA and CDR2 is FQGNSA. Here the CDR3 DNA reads TGTGCCAGCAGCACCGGACAGGGAAATCGGTTTTACGAGCAGTACTTC. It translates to CASSTGQGNRFYEQYF.

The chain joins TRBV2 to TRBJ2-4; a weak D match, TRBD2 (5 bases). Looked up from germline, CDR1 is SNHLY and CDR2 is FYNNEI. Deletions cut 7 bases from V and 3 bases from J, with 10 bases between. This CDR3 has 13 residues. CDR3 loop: CASNTGNKNIQYF. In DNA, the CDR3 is TGTGCCAGCAACACGGGAAACAAAAACATTCAGTACTTC.

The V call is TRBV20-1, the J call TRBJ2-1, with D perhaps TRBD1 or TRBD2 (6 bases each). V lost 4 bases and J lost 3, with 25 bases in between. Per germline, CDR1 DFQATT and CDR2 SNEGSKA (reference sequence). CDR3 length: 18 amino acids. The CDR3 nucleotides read TGCAGTGCTATTCAACAGGGCCCCGGTCTAGCGAGCTACAATGAGCAGTTCTTC. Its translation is CSAIQQGPGLASYNEQFF.

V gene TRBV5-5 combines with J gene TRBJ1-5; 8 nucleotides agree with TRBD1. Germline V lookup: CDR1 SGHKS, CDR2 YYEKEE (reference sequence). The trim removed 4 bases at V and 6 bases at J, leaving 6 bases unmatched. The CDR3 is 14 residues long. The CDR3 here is CASSIGTGSQPQHF. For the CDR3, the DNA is TGTGCCAGCAGCATTGGGACAGGAAGTCAGCCCCAGCATTTT.

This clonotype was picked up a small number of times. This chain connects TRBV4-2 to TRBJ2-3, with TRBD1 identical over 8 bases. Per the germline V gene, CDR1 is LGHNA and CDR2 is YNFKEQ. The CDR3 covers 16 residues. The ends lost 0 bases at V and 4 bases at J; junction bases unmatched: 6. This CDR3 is CASSQDKDRGADTQYF. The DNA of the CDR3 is TGTGCCAGCAGCCAAGATAAAGACAGGGGAGCAGATACGCAGTATTTT.

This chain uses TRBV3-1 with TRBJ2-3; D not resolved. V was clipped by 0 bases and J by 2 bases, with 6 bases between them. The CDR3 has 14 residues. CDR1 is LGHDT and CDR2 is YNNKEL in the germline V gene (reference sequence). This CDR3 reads CASSQDQHTDTQYF. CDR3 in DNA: TGTGCCAGCAGCCAAGACCAGCACACAGATACGCAGTATTTT.

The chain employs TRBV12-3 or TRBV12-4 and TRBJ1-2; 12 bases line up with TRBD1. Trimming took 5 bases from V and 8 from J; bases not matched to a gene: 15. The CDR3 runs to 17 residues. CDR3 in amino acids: CASSLGTGGAVRRGYTF. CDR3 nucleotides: TGTGCCAGCAGTCTCGGGACAGGGGGCGCCGTAAGGAGGGGCTACACCTTC.

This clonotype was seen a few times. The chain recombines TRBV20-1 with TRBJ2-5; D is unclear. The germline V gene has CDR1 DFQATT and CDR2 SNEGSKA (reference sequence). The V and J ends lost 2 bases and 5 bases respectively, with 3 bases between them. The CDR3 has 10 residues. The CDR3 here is CSARTETQYF. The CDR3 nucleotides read TGCAGTGCTAGAACGGAGACCCAGTACTTC.

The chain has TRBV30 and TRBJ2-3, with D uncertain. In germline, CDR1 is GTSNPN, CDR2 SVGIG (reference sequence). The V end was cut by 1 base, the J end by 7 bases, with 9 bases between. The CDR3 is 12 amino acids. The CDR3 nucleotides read TGTGCCTGGAGTGAGGGTGTACATACGCAGTATTTT. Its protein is CAWSEGVHTQYF.

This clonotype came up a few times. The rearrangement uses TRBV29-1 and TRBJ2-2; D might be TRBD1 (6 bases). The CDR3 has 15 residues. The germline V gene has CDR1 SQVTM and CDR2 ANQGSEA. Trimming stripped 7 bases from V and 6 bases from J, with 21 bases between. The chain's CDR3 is CSGLTDRFSAGELFF. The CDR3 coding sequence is TGCAGCGGATTGACAGACAGGTTTTCCGCCGGGGAGCTGTTTTTT.

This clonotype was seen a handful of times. CDR3 coding DNA: TGCAGTGCTAGAGGGAGACAGGGTATTTACAATGAGCAGTTCTTC. This encodes CSARGRQGIYNEQFF. The rearrangement links TRBV20-1 to TRBJ2-1, with 7 bases aligning to TRBD1. This CDR3 contains 15 residues. Germline lookup yields CDR1 DFQATT and CDR2 SNEGSKA (reference sequence). The trim removed 1 base at V and 4 bases at J, leaving 7 bases unmatched.

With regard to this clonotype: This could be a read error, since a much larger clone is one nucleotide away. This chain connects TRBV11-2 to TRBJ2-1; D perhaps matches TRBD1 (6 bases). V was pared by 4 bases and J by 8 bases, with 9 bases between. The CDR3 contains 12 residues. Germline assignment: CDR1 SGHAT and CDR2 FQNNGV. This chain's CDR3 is CASSWTDDEQFF. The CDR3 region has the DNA TGTGCCAGCAGCTGGACAGACGATGAGCAGTTCTTC. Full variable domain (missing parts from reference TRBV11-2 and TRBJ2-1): EAGVAQSPRYKIIEKRQSVAFWCNPISGHATLYWYQQILGQGPKLLIQFQNNGVVDDSQLPKDRFSAERLKGVDSTLKIQPAKLEDSAVYLCASSWTDDEQFFGPGTRLTVL.

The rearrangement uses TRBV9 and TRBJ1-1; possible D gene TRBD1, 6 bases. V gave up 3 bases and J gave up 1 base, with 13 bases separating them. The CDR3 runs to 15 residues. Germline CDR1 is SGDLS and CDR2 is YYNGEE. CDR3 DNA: TGTGCCAGCAGCGACGACCGGGACACGAACACTGAAGCTTTCTTT. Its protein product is CASSDDRDTNTEAFF.

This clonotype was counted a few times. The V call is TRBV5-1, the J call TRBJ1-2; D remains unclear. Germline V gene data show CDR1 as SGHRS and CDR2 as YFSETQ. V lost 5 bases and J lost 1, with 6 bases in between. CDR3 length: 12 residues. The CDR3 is CASREVNYGYTF. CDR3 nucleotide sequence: TGCGCCAGCAGAGAGGTTAACTATGGCTACACCTTC.

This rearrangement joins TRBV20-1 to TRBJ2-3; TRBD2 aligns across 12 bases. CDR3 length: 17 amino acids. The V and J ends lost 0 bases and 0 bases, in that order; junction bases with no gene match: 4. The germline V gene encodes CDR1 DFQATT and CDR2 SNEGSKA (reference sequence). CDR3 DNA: TGCAGTGCTAGAGATGGAGGACTAGCGGGGAGCACAGATACGCAGTATTTT. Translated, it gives CSARDGGLAGSTDTQYF.

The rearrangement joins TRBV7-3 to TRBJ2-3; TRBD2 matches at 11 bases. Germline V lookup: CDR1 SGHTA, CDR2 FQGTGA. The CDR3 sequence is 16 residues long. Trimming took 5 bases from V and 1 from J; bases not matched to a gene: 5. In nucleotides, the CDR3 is TGTGCCAGCAGCACAGCTAGCGGGGGGCGCACAGATACGCAGTATTTT. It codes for CASSTASGGRTDTQYF.

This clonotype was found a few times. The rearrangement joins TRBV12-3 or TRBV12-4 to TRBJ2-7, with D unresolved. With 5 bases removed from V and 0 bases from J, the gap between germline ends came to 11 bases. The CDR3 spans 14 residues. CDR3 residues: CASSQVSSSYEQYF. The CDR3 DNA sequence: TGTGCCAGCAGTCAAGTCAGTTCCTCCTACGAGCAGTACTTC.

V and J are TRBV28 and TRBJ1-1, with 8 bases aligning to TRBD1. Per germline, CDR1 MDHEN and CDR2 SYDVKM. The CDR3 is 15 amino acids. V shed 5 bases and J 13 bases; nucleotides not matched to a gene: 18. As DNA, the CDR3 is TGTGCCAGCAGTACCCCCGTTCAGGGGGCGCGTAGAGTTTTCTTT. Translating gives CASSTPVQGARRVFF.

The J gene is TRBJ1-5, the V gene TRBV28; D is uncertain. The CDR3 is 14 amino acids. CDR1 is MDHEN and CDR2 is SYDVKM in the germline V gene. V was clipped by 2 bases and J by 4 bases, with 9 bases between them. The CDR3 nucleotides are TGTGCCAGCAGTTTACCCAATAGAAATCAGCCCCAGCATTTT. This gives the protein CASSLPNRNQPQHF.

CDR3 DNA sequence: TGCGCCAGCAGCCCCTCCCTGGGTTTCCAGACAGATACGCAGTATTTT. Its protein is CASSPSLGFQTDTQYF. The chain joins TRBV4-3 to TRBJ2-3; D not certain. Germline V gene sequence: CDR1 LGHNA, CDR2 YSLEER. There are 16 residues in the CDR3. With 4 bases removed from V and 3 bases from J, the gap between germline ends came to 17 bases.

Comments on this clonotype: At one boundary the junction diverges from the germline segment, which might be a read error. The CDR3 sequence: CATSDARTGVETRYF. The CDR3 DNA reads as TGTGCCACCAGTGATGCACGGACAGGGGTAGAGACCCGGTACTTC. This chain joins TRBV24-1 and TRBJ2-5; TRBD1 matches at 9 bases. The CDR3 covers 15 residues. Germline V gene data show CDR1 as KGHDR and CDR2 as SFDVKD.

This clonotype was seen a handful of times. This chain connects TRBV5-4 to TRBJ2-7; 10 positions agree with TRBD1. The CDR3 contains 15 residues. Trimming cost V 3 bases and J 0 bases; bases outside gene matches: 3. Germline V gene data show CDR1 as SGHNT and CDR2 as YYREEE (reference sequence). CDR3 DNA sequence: TGTGCCAGCAGCTGGGACAGGGGTCACTCCTACGAGCAGTACTTC. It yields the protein CASSWDRGHSYEQYF.

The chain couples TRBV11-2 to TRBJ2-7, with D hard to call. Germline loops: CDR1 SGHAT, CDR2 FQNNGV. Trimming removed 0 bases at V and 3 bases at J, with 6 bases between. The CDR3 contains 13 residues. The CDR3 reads CASSLDLDYEQYF. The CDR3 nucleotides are TGTGCCAGCAGCTTAGATTTAGACTACGAGCAGTACTTC.